These T cell receptor beta chains were read from a single sample in a study of T cells after yellow fever vaccination. TCRdb reanalysed the 5' RACE reads using MiXCR and keeps one entry per CDR3 protein. This sample has roughly 300,000 distinct CDR3 sequences, with 8.1% found just once. The specimen comprised PBMCs, sampled around 45 days after the first yellow fever vaccination. These TCRs come from a man between 18 and 35 years old who received the YFV17D yellow fever vaccine. The CDR3 runs from the conserved cysteine through the conserved F or W. Fields, in order: clone size, V gene, D gene, CDR3 protein. The D gene is left open where the match is weak. Clone size is stated in some rows and not others, as once, few, many or a class when expanded.

NA	TRBV5-1	NA	CASVDPEDTQYF
many	TRBV18	TRBD1	CASSTGTGGYEQYF
NA	TRBV20-1	NA	CSAREDSSGNTIYF
NA	TRBV29-1	NA	CSVAKQESGELFF
NA	TRBV20-1	TRBD1	CSARETTGGEKLFF
NA	TRBV5-1	NA	CASSPILGGISNQPQHF
few	TRBV7-3	TRBD2	CASSPGLVEYNEQFF
few	TRBV20-1	NA	CSAPTVEAFF
NA	TRBV12-3/TRBV12-4	NA	CASSLVFPNSPLHF
NA	TRBV11-3	TRBD1	CASSTGQGSSGANVLTF
few	TRBV3-1	TRBD2	CASRPAAGGIPDTQYF
few	TRBV30	NA	CACQRGQETQYF
few	TRBV7-9	NA	CASSSNMWETQYF
few	TRBV24-1	TRBD2	CATSDALAGEQFF
few	TRBV7-9	NA	CASSPGLYQETQYF
many	TRBV29-1	NA	CSAVGGYNEQFF
few	TRBV19	NA	CASSIGSSYNEQFF
few	TRBV29-1	NA	CSVEDAQGVNTGELFF
few	TRBV10-3	NA	CAISGQYETQYF
few	TRBV9	NA	CASSVAVRSSYNEQFF
many	TRBV28	NA	CASDEGGGNNEQFF
NA	TRBV10-3	TRBD1	CAISGTGGAGEAFF
NA	TRBV7-7	TRBD2	CASSLGSGCTGELFF
NA	TRBV27	NA	CASRENRFEAFF
NA	TRBV29-1	TRBD1	CSVELSDRGWEDQYF
NA	TRBV27	NA	CASSPLSGAAKNIQYF
few	TRBV6-5	NA	CASSYSGFDQPQHF
NA	TRBV6-6	NA	CASSNTATQYF
many	TRBV5-4	NA	CASRRIGGQKNTEAFF
NA	TRBV7-8	TRBD1	CASRKRPGQGAPGELFF
few	TRBV24-1	NA	CATTPGVSTDTQYF
NA	TRBV11-3	TRBD1	CASSERQGRSEQYF
NA	TRBV20-1	NA	CSARVGTSNTEAFF
NA	TRBV7-9	NA	CASSLGWDGQPQHF
many	TRBV7-9	NA	CASSPSSYEQYF
few	TRBV9	TRBD1	CASSHGGGTGEYGYGYTF
NA	TRBV12-3/TRBV12-4	TRBD1	CASSFRGHSNQPQHF
NA	TRBV5-4	TRBD1	CASSLPDRGRNGYTF
few	TRBV11-2	NA	CASSLYLRGGARKLNTEAFF
many	TRBV9	NA	CASSVGELTDTQYF
few	TRBV5-1	NA	CASSLPTSLNEQFF
NA	TRBV6-1	TRBD1	CASSAIGGTNSYEQYF
NA	TRBV30	NA	CAWMGRGNTEAFF
few	TRBV12-3/TRBV12-4	NA	CASSPRGGAFSPLHF
NA	TRBV7-9	NA	CASSLGGEGQYF
few	TRBV4-3	NA	CASSQDSTQYF
NA	TRBV12-3/TRBV12-4	NA	CASSLEWSGEPQHF
NA	TRBV21-1	NA	CASSKVAREWSYNEQFF
few	TRBV12-3/TRBV12-4	NA	CASSFRSEGERYTF